The entry that follows covers one TCR beta chain sequence. This clonotype was counted only a few times. What this receptor recognizes is not known. No clone much larger than this one lies a single base away; base qualities are absent. The V and J ends are trimmed by 4 bases and 3 bases, leaving 19 bases between them. The CDR3 goes from the cysteine to the phenylalanine over 17 residues. The sequence is cut down to CDR3 DNA, 51 bases in frame from base 1. The germline V gene (reference sequence) specifies SEHNR as CDR1 and FQNEAQ as CDR2. These data originate in a study of post-analysis software for immune sequencing data (dated by TCRdb to about 2015). Some background on the complete study: Recorded disease courses included relapsing-remitting, secondary progressive and progressive-relapsing multiple sclerosis, with some patients lacking subtype annotation. A subset of samples was prepared in parallel using single-end sample barcoding, then pooled and co-amplified after Illumina adapter ligation. The patient repertoires were compared against 11 previously published healthy control repertoires obtained from donors aged roughly 6 to 26 years.

Overall study outcomes, separate from this receptor: Normalized Chao1 diversity was significantly lower in multiple sclerosis patients than controls, suggesting substantial peripheral T-cell clonal expansion. Roughly 5 TRBV segments, including TRBV5-6, TRBV5-1 and TRBV20-1, were significantly more frequent in patients than controls. Strong co-clustering of samples prepared in the same batch was shown by direct clustering with F measure, prompting a batch-effect correction. The multiple sclerosis patient group was slightly younger than the control group.

The library was made by PCR. Data came from an Illumina HiSeq 2500. Unique molecular identifiers were incorporated into TCR beta cDNA libraries to reduce PCR and sequencing biases. Approximately 500,000 cDNA molecules were obtained for every 1 to 10 million input T cells, so each molecule roughly corresponded to one T cell. Patient libraries were prepared and sequenced with the same protocol used for the earlier healthy control dataset. Within a given batch, samples were prepared together, multiplexed and sequenced on the same HiSeq lane. From the authors' description of their analysis: Raw barcoded reads were processed with MIGEC, and single-read molecular identifier groups were discarded before consensus assembly and CDR3 extraction. Clonotype tables were post-analysed with VDJtools, and diversity was normalized by down-sampling all datasets to the smallest sample size. Repertoire overlap clustering matched CDR3 amino acid but not nucleotide sequences to correct batch-related cross-sample contamination. In-frame beta chains were kept once TCRdb had trimmed the public reads at Q25 with fastp and called clones with MiXCR. Rows with a matching CDR3 protein are joined into one entry that keeps the most common DNA and genes. The V and J calls were not made by the authors but by TCRdb's processing. The sample records fewer than 700,000 distinct CDR3 sequences, 44% of which are singletons. The top ten hold more than 1.5% of the sample.

TCR beta repertoires were profiled from peripheral blood of 10 to 15 young patients with multiple sclerosis to demonstrate the VDJtools post-analysis software. Multiple sclerosis patients were children and adolescents aged 6 to 15 years. Rearrangement joined TRBV7-9 to TRBJ2-1; the D segment could be TRBD2, given 6 matching bases. The specimen sequenced was blood. The sequence was collected from a girl under 18 with multiple sclerosis. The CDR3 here reads CASSYSVGLANYNEQFF. The nucleotide sequence reads as follows: TGTGCCAGCAGCTATAGCGTAGGGCTAGCGAACTACAATGAGCAGTTCTTC.